This T cell receptor beta chain is from a study of patients and donors after allogeneic stem cell transplantation. TCRdb recomputed calls from the RT-PCR reads with MiXCR, one row per CDR3 protein. The data show about a million distinct CDR3 sequences, over 15% seen once. The table lists this clonotype with a few counts. Sequenced material: blood, either unsorted or a sorted T cell fraction (not recorded which). This receptor was obtained from a human donor who was either an allogeneic HSCT recipient or a stem cell or donor lymphocyte infusion donor (not recorded which). It is not recorded whose cells these are; they may come from a transplant donor.

CDR3 DNA sequence: TGCAGTGGTCGTTGGCTCTACGAGCAGTACTTC. It encodes CSGRWLYEQYF. The rearrangement joins TRBV20-1 to TRBJ2-7; D remains ambiguous. Germline assignment: CDR1 DFQATT and CDR2 SNEGSKA (reference sequence). The CDR3 runs 11 residues. V lost 7 bases, J lost 3 bases, and 10 bases lay in between.